This TCR beta chain was sequenced during a study of identical twins. Study outcomes and limitations: Part of the zero-insertion signal could reflect confounding by invariant MAIT and iNKT cells. Out-of-frame sharing of TCR alpha in monozygotic twins was underestimated by models. Cord blood beta clonotypes that were abundant carried fewer insertions, and memory repertoires showed no such trend.

About this clonotype itself: Its cognate antigen is unknown.

Via MiXCR, TCRdb re-called the 5' RACE reads, giving one row per CDR3 protein. The table records some 1,700,000 distinct CDR3 sequences, around 29% of them present only once. This CDR3 region has 20 residues. Per the germline V gene, CDR1 is SGHRS and CDR2 is YFSETQ. The junction had 14 bases not matched to a gene; V was cut back by 2 bases and J by 3 bases. The chain combines TRBV5-1 with TRBJ2-1; 13 bases align to TRBD2. This sequence was found in a newborn girl in good health. The sample was cord blood. The CDR3 loop reads CASSFLRTSGGPTLYNEQFF. The CDR3, as DNA: TGCGCCAGCAGCTTTCTTCGGACTAGCGGGGGTCCAACTCTCTACAATGAGCAGTTCTTC.